These T cell receptor beta chains were read from a single sample in a study of T cells in Graves' hyperthyroidism and ophthalmopathy. Via MiXCR, TCRdb re-called the multiplex PCR reads, giving one row per CDR3 protein. The data hold around 290,000 distinct CDR3 sequences, with 13% observed a single time. Sample: blood. The receptors were sampled from a woman in her 30s with Graves' hyperthyroidism that later progressed to Graves' ophthalmopathy. Both conserved end residues are part of each CDR3. A D gene is named only where the DNA matches it firmly. Clone size is shown for a subset of rows, as once, few, many or a class of expanded clone.

>TRBJ2-1|TRBD1|TRBV15|.
TGTGCCACCAGCGGAGAAACAGGGGGTTTTTCGTTCTTC
CATSGETGGFSFF
>TRBJ2-7|TRBD2|TRBV7-2|many
TGTGCCAGCAGCCGCGCCGGGACTAGCGGAACCTTCGAGCAGTACTTC
CASSRAGTSGTFEQYF
>TRBJ2-5|TRBD2|TRBV20-1|many
TGCAGTGCCAGACTAGCGGGAGCGGGAGAGACCCAGTACTTC
CSARLAGAGETQYF
>TRBJ1-2|TRBD1|TRBV19|many
TGTGCCAGTAGTCACGGACAGGGTAGCTATGGCTACACCTTC
CASSHGQGSYGYTF
>TRBJ1-2|TRBD1|TRBV6-1|few
TGTGCCAGCAGTTACGACGGGGACAGTCAAGGCTACACCTTC
CASSYDGDSQGYTF
>TRBJ1-4|.|TRBV7-9|.
TGTGCCAGCAGTAGAAGGGGGTATGAAAAACTGTTTTTT
CASSRRGYEKLFF
>TRBJ2-2|.|TRBV9|few
TGTGCCAGCAGCGCCCCCGGTGATGGGAGGGGGGCCGGGGAGCTGTTTTTT
CASSAPGDGRGAGELFF
>TRBJ1-1|.|TRBV19|many
TGTGCCAGTAGTAAGACAGGCCTGGGCACTGAAGCTTTCTTT
CASSKTGLGTEAFF
>TRBJ1-1|.|TRBV27|many
TGTGCCAGCAGTTACGACGGGTTCAACACTGAAGCTTTCTTT
CASSYDGFNTEAFF
>TRBJ2-3|TRBD2|TRBV7-2|many
TGTGCCAGCAGCGCCTATCTAGCGGAAATCTTACTAGATACGCAGTATTTT
CASSAYLAEILLDTQYF
>TRBJ2-1|.|TRBV30|many
TGTGCCTGGAGTTATTGGGGGGAGCAGTTCTTC
CAWSYWGEQFF
>TRBJ1-1|.|TRBV30|many
TGTGCCTGGAAAAGGGAATATACTGAAGCTTTCTTT
CAWKREYTEAFF
>TRBJ1-5|.|TRBV20-1|many
TGCAGTGCTAGGGGCAGCAGGGCCCCACCTAATCAGCCCCAGCATTTT
CSARGSRAPPNQPQHF
>TRBJ2-7|.|TRBV5-5|.
TGTACCAGCAGCTTGGCCGGGCCGGCGGCTACTTACGAGCAGTACTTC
CTSSLAGPAATYEQYF
>TRBJ2-7|TRBD2|TRBV24-1|many
TGTGCCACCAGTGATGCCAGACTAGCGGGAGGGGTGTACGAGCAGTACTTC
CATSDARLAGGVYEQYF
>TRBJ2-2|TRBD2|TRBV4-2|many
TGTGCCAGCAGCTCGACTAGCGGAGGGAGGACCGGGGAGCTGTTTTTT
CASSSTSGGRTGELFF
>TRBJ2-2|TRBD1|TRBV19|.
TGTGCCAGTAGTATGAGGGGGAGAGACAGGGGCTCACAAGCGAACACCGGGGAGCTGTTTTTT
CASSMRGRDRGSQANTGELFF
>TRBJ2-4|TRBD1|TRBV6-1|few
TGTGCCAGCAGTGGCGGGACAGGGGCCAAAAACATTCAGTACTTC
CASSGGTGAKNIQYF
>TRBJ2-3|.|TRBV9|few
TGTGCCAGCAGCGACCCGGGACAACCGCCAGATACGCAGTATTTT
CASSDPGQPPDTQYF
>TRBJ1-1|.|TRBV30|many
TGTGCCTGGAGCGCGGGGTTGAACACTGAAGCTTTCTTT
CAWSAGLNTEAFF
>TRBJ2-7|TRBD2|TRBV14|.
TGTACCAGCAGCACCCCGGGACTACCCTACGAGCAGTACTTC
CTSSTPGLPYEQYF
>TRBJ2-2|TRBD2|TRBV28|many
TGTGCCAGCCGAGCGGGAACGAACACCGGGGAGCTGTTTTTT
CASRAGTNTGELFF
>TRBJ2-1|.|TRBV6-1|many
TGTGCCAGCAGCCCGGGGACCACCAATGAGCAGTTCTTC
CASSPGTTNEQFF
>TRBJ2-1|TRBD2|TRBV7-9|many
TGTGCCAGCAGCTCCCAGACTAGCGGGGGCTTACACAATGAGCAGTTCTTC
CASSSQTSGGLHNEQFF
>TRBJ2-5|TRBD2|TRBV9|few
TGTGCCAGCAGCTTCGGACTAGCGGGAGTGGGAGAGACCCAGTACTTC
CASSFGLAGVGETQYF
>TRBJ2-3|TRBD1|TRBV28|many
TGTGCCAGCAGTTTATTCCCCAGGGGGCGCGTTACGCAGTATTTT
CASSLFPRGRVTQYF
>TRBJ2-5|TRBD2|TRBV7-2|many
TGTGCCAGCAGCCCGGGGACTAGCGGGAGGGCCGGAGAGACCCAGTACTTC
CASSPGTSGRAGETQYF
>TRBJ2-7|TRBD2|TRBV6-2/TRBV6-3|many
TGTGCCAGCATCCCCGGGTCTAGCGGAACCTACGAGCAGTACTTC
CASIPGSSGTYEQYF
>TRBJ1-4|.|TRBV6-1|few
TGTGCCACTGTCCGGGGGCTCGGTGAAAAACTGTTTTTT
CATVRGLGEKLFF
>TRBJ1-2|.|TRBV4-1|many
TGCGCCAGCAGCCAAGACGAGGATCTTGGCTATGGCTACACCTTC
CASSQDEDLGYGYTF
>TRBJ2-2|.|TRBV7-2|.
.
CASSLFLSGGIGELFF
>TRBJ2-3|.|TRBV11-1|many
TGTGCCAGCAGCCTCTTTACCTCGCGGACGCAGTATTTT
CASSLFTSRTQYF
>TRBJ2-3|TRBD2|TRBV7-9|many
TGTGCCAGCAGCTCGGGGGAACTAGCGTTTACAGATACGCAGTATTTT
CASSSGELAFTDTQYF
>TRBJ1-1|TRBD1|TRBV5-6|few
TGTGCCAGCAGCTCTGCAGGGGGTATGAACACTGAAGCTTTCTTT
CASSSAGGMNTEAFF
>TRBJ1-5|.|TRBV6-2/TRBV6-3|many
TGTGCCAGCAGCCGCACTCGGGGGGCCGGCAATCAGCCCCAGCATTTT
CASSRTRGAGNQPQHF
>TRBJ2-1|.|TRBV24-1|many
TGTGCCACCAGTACCGGGACCTCCAGCTCCTACAATGAGCAGTTCTTC
CATSTGTSSSYNEQFF
>TRBJ2-7|TRBD2|TRBV6-2/TRBV6-3|many
TGTGCCAGCAGTCCATCGAGACTAGCGGGAGGAAACGAGCAGTACTTC
CASSPSRLAGGNEQYF
>TRBJ2-7|TRBD2|TRBV28|many
TGTGCCAGCAGAACCGGGACTAGCGCTCTGGTCGAGCAGTACTTC
CASRTGTSALVEQYF
>TRBJ2-3|.|TRBV28|many
TGTGCCAGCAGTTTCGGGGCGGATACGCAGTATTTT
CASSFGADTQYF
>TRBJ2-1|.|TRBV3-1|.
TGTGCCAGCAGTGACGGGAAGAACAATGAGCAGTTCTTC
CASSDGKNNEQFF
>TRBJ2-1|.|TRBV7-3|many
TGTGCCAGCAGCTTAACCGGGAATATAGACAATGAGCAGTTCTTC
CASSLTGNIDNEQFF
>TRBJ2-1|TRBD2|TRBV20-1|many
TGCAGTGCTAGAGGCTTCCCGGGACTAGCGGAGTCCTACAATGAGCAGTTCTTC
CSARGFPGLAESYNEQFF
>TRBJ2-7|TRBD2|TRBV30|many
TGTGCCTGGGCCGGACTAGACTACGAGCAGTACTTC
CAWAGLDYEQYF
>TRBJ1-5|TRBD1|TRBV7-2|many
TGTGCCAGCAGCTTGACGACAGGGAGGCGCAATCAGCCCCAGCATTTT
CASSLTTGRRNQPQHF
>TRBJ1-2|TRBD1|TRBV25-1|.
TGTGCCAGCAGCGCCGGGACAGGGAACTATGGCTACACCTTC
CASSAGTGNYGYTF
>TRBJ2-5|TRBD2|TRBV15|many
TGTGCCACCAGCCCCCCCCCGGGACTAGCGGGAGAAGAGACCCAGTACTTC
CATSPPPGLAGEETQYF
>TRBJ2-1|TRBD1|TRBV10-3|many
TGTGCCATCAGCGCGACGGGACAGGGCTTTCCCTACAATGAGCAGTTCTTC
CAISATGQGFPYNEQFF
>TRBJ2-1|.|TRBV20-1|many
TGCAGTGCTAGAGAAAGGCAGGGTCCAGGGTATGAGCAGTTCTTC
CSARERQGPGYEQFF
>TRBJ2-2|.|TRBV3-1|.
TGTGCCAGCAGCCAATTCGGCGAGTCCGGGGAGCTGTTTTTT
CASSQFGESGELFF
>TRBJ1-2|TRBD1|TRBV12-5|once
TGTGCTAGTGGCCAAGGGACAGGGGAATATGGCTACACCTTC
CASGQGTGEYGYTF
>TRBJ2-6|.|TRBV27|.
TGTGCCAGCAGTGAAACAGGTTCTGGGGCCAACGTCCTGACTTTC
CASSETGSGANVLTF
>TRBJ1-2|.|TRBV19|.
TGTGCCAGTAGTTCCCCAGGGACTGGCTATGGCTACACCTTC
CASSSPGTGYGYTF
>TRBJ1-1|.|TRBV7-2|few
TGTGCCGGCAGCCCGGGACACCCGAACACTGAAGCTTTCTTT
CAGSPGHPNTEAFF
>TRBJ1-2|.|TRBV9|.
TGTGCCAGCAGCCCCAGGGGCGCCGGTGACTATGGCTACACCTTC
CASSPRGAGDYGYTF
>TRBJ2-1|TRBD2|TRBV4-2|.
TGTGCCAGCAGCCACCTTTCTAGCGGGAATTACAATGAGCAGTTCTTC
CASSHLSSGNYNEQFF
>TRBJ2-7|.|TRBV28|many
TGTGCCGTCTACTACGAGCAGTACTTC
CAVYYEQYF
>TRBJ2-7|TRBD1|TRBV28|many
TGTGCCAGCAGTGGATCAGGGGGTAGGTACGAGCAGTACTTC
CASSGSGGRYEQYF
>TRBJ2-7|TRBD2|TRBV9|many
TGTGCCAGCAGCGTTAGCGGGGCTAGCTCCTACGAGCAGTACTTC
CASSVSGASSYEQYF
>TRBJ2-2|TRBD1|TRBV19|few
TGTGCCAGTACAGGGACAGGGGTCTCCGGGGAGCTGTTTTTT
CASTGTGVSGELFF
>TRBJ2-2|.|TRBV20-1|many
TGCAGTGCTAGAGACGACCTGTCCGGGGAGCTGTTTTTT
CSARDDLSGELFF